The 15 T cell receptor beta chains reported below all come from one sample, sequenced in a study of graft-versus-host responses after intestinal transplantation. Data came from immunoSEQ multiplex PCR; TCRdb stores just in-frame clones and leaves some out. The sample contains approximately 70,000 clones, under 90% of which appear only once. No antigens are known for them. The source was unstimulated CD4+ T cells sorted from spleen or lymph node cells, collected before transplant. These receptors were obtained from a human donor who was the organ donor for an intestinal transplant.

V is TRBV5-1 and J is TRBJ2-2, with 9 nucleotides matching TRBD1. The J segment lost 8 bases and the V segment lost 9 bases, leaving 11 bases of the junction unmatched. The CDR3 has 14 amino acids. CDR1 SGHRS and CDR2 YFSETQ come from the germline V gene. The CDR3 spells CATNRGQGGGELFF. CDR3 bases: TGCGCCACCAACCGGGGACAGGGAGGAGGGGAGCTGTTTTTT.

This rearrangement joins TRBV4-1 to TRBJ1-4; possible D gene TRBD1, 6 bases. The CDR3 extends over 15 amino acids. Germline V gene data show CDR1 as MGHRA and CDR2 as YSYEKL. V lost 5 bases and J lost 5, with 15 bases in between. The CDR3 nucleotides are TGCGCCAGCAGCAATGTGGGGACATCCAATGAAAAACTGTTTTTT. Protein product: CASSNVGTSNEKLFF.

The rearrangement joins TRBV7-9 to TRBJ1-4, with TRBD1 as a possible D gene (5 bases). The V gene's germline CDR1 is SEHNR and CDR2 FQNEAQ (reference sequence). Trimming took 3 bases from V and 7 from J, leaving 9 bases between them. The CDR3 spans 13 residues. The CDR3 sequence is CASSLEGPEKLFF. The CDR3 bases are TGTGCCAGCAGCTTGGAGGGGCCTGAAAAACTGTTTTTT.

In its sample, this clone was seen once. The chain recombines TRBV7-2 with TRBJ1-6; unclear D gene. V lost 5 bases and J lost 6, with 14 bases in between. The CDR3 totals 15 residues. Germline V gene lookup returns CDR1 SGHTA and CDR2 FQGNSA. CDR3 DNA: TGTGCCAGCAGCGTCACCGGGTTGGCTAATTCACCCCTCCACTTT. Its translation is CASSVTGLANSPLHF.

This clone was observed once. The chain links TRBV6-4 to TRBJ1-2; 8 nucleotides agree with TRBD1. This CDR3 contains 15 residues. The V gene end was trimmed by 4 bases and the J gene end by 1 base; junction bases not matched to a gene: 5. Germline values: CDR1 MRHNA, CDR2 SNTAGT. Here the CDR3 reads CASSVGTGNNYGYTF. The CDR3 nucleotides are TGTGCCAGCAGTGTGGGGACAGGAAATAACTATGGCTACACCTTC.

The chain links TRBV11-3 to TRBJ1-3; D gene unclear. The V gene's germline CDR1 is SGHNT and CDR2 YENEEA. V was cut by 5 bases and J by 2 bases, with 10 bases left in between. CDR3 length: 14 residues. CDR3 nucleotide sequence: TGTGCCAGCAGCCACCGAGGGACTGGAAACACCATATATTTT. It encodes CASSHRGTGNTIYF.

The chain recombines TRBV9 with TRBJ2-3; 7 nucleotides agree with TRBD2. V was pared by 0 bases and J by 2 bases, with 6 bases of the junction left unmatched. CDR1 is SGDLS, CDR2 YYNGEE, per germline. The length of the CDR3 is 16 residues. This chain's CDR3 is CASSVGGGATTDTQYF. The CDR3 region has the DNA TGTGCCAGCAGCGTAGGGGGAGGGGCTACCACAGATACGCAGTATTTT.

This chain connects TRBV29-1 to TRBJ2-7; 9 positions match TRBD1. The CDR3 length is 16 residues. CDR1 is SQVTM and CDR2 is ANQGSEA in the germline V gene. CDR3 sequence (DNA): TGCAGTCACCGGGACAGGGAGCCTATAAGCTCCTACGAGCAGTACGTC. Its protein is CSHRDREPISSYEQYV.

The rearrangement links TRBV4-2 to TRBJ2-1; 9 bases are a match to TRBD1. Germline loops: CDR1 LGHNA, CDR2 YNFKEQ. Losses at the gene ends were 0 bases for V and 6 bases for J; bases not matched to a gene: 6. The CDR3 contains 16 residues. CDR3 in DNA: TGTGCCAGCAGCCAAGAAGCGGGACAGGGAGGCAATGAGCAGTTCTTC. It translates to CASSQEAGQGGNEQFF.

The V gene is TRBV15, the J gene TRBJ2-2; the match to TRBD1 covers 8 bases. The CDR3 runs to 14 residues. The V gene's germline CDR1 is LNHNV and CDR2 YYDKDF (reference sequence). The V gene end was trimmed by 7 bases and the J gene end by 5 bases; junction bases not matched to a gene: 6. The CDR3 reads CATMRQGRTGELFF. DNA for the CDR3: TGTGCCACCATGCGACAGGGGAGGACCGGGGAGCTGTTTTTT.

The chain employs TRBV29-1 and TRBJ2-3, with 11 bases lining up with TRBD2. The CDR3 sequence is 15 residues long. Per the germline V gene, CDR1 is SQVTM and CDR2 is ANQGSEA. The J segment lost 5 bases and the V segment lost 0 bases, leaving 4 bases of the junction unmatched. The chain's CDR3 is CSVEELAGAGDTQYF. The CDR3 DNA reads as TGCAGCGTTGAAGAACTAGCGGGGGCCGGAGATACGCAGTATTTT.

The chain has TRBV5-1 and TRBJ2-7; 12 positions agree with TRBD2. The germline gives CDR1 SGHRS, CDR2 YFSETQ. Trimming at V came to 0 bases and at J to 0 bases, leaving 7 bases not matched to a gene. This CDR3 has 18 amino acids. The chain's CDR3 is CASSLGASGGGSSYEQYV. DNA of the CDR3: TGCGCCAGCAGCTTGGGTGCTAGCGGGGGGGGTAGCTCCTACGAGCAGTACGTC.

The chain links TRBV10-2 to TRBJ1-5, with TRBD1 as a possible D gene (5 bases). V was clipped by 0 bases and J by 6 bases, with 12 bases between them. Germline CDR1 is WSHSY and CDR2 is SAAADI. The CDR3 has 15 residues. In nucleotides, the CDR3 is TGCGCCAGCAGTGAGTCGGGGGGATGGAGTCAGCCCCAGCATTTT. This encodes CASSESGGWSQPQHF.

V is TRBV27 and J is TRBJ2-1; D perhaps matches TRBD1 (6 bases). Germline V gives CDR1 MNHEY, CDR2 SMNVEV (reference sequence). CDR3 length equals 14 residues. The V end was cut by 0 bases, the J end by 7 bases, with 10 bases between. In DNA, the CDR3 is TGTGCCAGCAGTTTATCGCCAGGGGTTAATGAGCAGTTCTTC. Its protein product is CASSLSPGVNEQFF.

The table lists this clone with a count of one. The chain has TRBV6-1 and TRBJ1-4, with TRBD1 matching 7 bases. With 0 bases clipped from V and 8 bases from J, the junction kept 3 bases outside the gene matches. Germline-derived CDR1 and CDR2 are MNHNS and SASEGT. The CDR3 contains 14 residues. The CDR3 spells CASSEAGTAEKLFF. The CDR3 coding sequence is TGTGCCAGCAGTGAAGCTGGGACAGCCGAAAAACTGTTTTTT.